A selection of T cell receptor beta chains follows, all from one sample in a study of blood T cell repertoires in COVID-19. Generated by immunoSEQ multiplex PCR, the TCRdb table keeps only in-frame clones and is missing some. Of about 330,000 clones listed, approximately 88% are singletons. The source material was PBMCs or T cells enriched from blood (not recorded which). The origin of the receptors is a man aged 30-40 years who had recovered from COVID-19. Each CDR3 is given with its conserved first and last residue. A D gene is named only where the DNA matches it firmly. Not every row has a clone size; where given, it reads once, few, many or a size class.

TRBJ2-5 13 TRBV5-1 NA NA TGCGCCAGCAGCCCCGGGATCCAAGAGACCCAGTACTTC CASSPGIQETQYF
TRBJ2-2 16 TRBV19 NA TRBD2 TGTGCCAGTAGTATATCGCGGGGGGTTAACACCGGGGAGCTGTTTTTT CASSISRGVNTGELFF
TRBJ2-2 16 TRBV24-1 NA NA TGTGCCACCAGTGATCCGAGCCTCGCGAACACCGGGGAGCTGTTTTTT CATSDPSLANTGELFF
TRBJ2-3 13 TRBV12-3/TRBV12-4 NA NA TGTGCCAGCAGTATCGGGACTGATGGTTCGCAGTATTTT CASSIGTDGSQYF
TRBJ1-6 14 TRBV6-1 NA NA TGTGCCAGCAGTGAAGGGGACATAGGTTCACCCCTCCACTTT CASSEGDIGSPLHF
TRBJ1-2 13 TRBV5-1 NA TRBD1 TGCGCCAGCAGCCCGGACAGGGCGGATGGCTACACCTTC CASSPDRADGYTF
TRBJ1-5 15 TRBV5-5 NA TRBD1 TGTGCCAGCAGCCAGGACAGGGACTTAAATCAGCCCCAGCATTTT CASSQDRDLNQPQHF
TRBJ2-3 18 TRBV24-1 NA TRBD2 TGTGCCTCACCATTTTTTCGGGCTAGCGGGGGGGACGAAGATACGCAGTATTTT CASPFFRASGGDEDTQYF
TRBJ1-6 16 TRBV6-1 NA NA TGTGCCAGCAGTGGCCCCTTGCAGGGTCGGAATTCACCCCTCCACTTT CASSGPLQGRNSPLHF
TRBJ1-4 14 TRBV30 NA NA TGTGCCTGGACCCCTAGTGGAGGGGATGAAAAACTGTTTTTT CAWTPSGGDEKLFF
TRBJ2-1 16 TRBV5-1 NA TRBD1 TGCGCCAGCAGCTTGGGTTTCGGGACAGGGTTTGATGAGCAGTTCTTC CASSLGFGTGFDEQFF
TRBJ2-1 16 TRBV28 NA NA TGTGCCAGCAGTCCGCTGCCGAGGACACCAACCAATGAGCAGTTCTTC CASSPLPRTPTNEQFF
TRBJ1-1 13 TRBV9 NA TRBD1 TGTGCCAGCAGCGTCGACAGGGACACTGAAGCTTTCTTT CASSVDRDTEAFF
TRBJ2-7 18 TRBV5-1 once TRBD1 TGCGCCAGCAGCCTAACATCCAGACGACAGGGGGGGTACTACGAGCAGTACTTC CASSLTSRRQGGYYEQYF
TRBJ2-1 17 TRBV4-1 NA NA TGCGCCAGCAGCCATTCGGGGGGCTCAGGCTCCTACAATGAGCAGTTCTTC CASSHSGGSGSYNEQFF
TRBJ1-4 14 TRBV7-9 NA NA TGTGCCAGCAGCTTAGGAGAGGGGGTTGAAAAACTGTTTTTT CASSLGEGVEKLFF
TRBJ2-5 17 TRBV18 NA TRBD1 TGTGCCAGCTCACCTGACGGGGACAGGGGCCACCAAGAGACCCAGTACTTC CASSPDGDRGHQETQYF
TRBJ2-1 13 TRBV12-3/TRBV12-4 NA NA TGTGCCAGCAGTTTAGGGCAGGGCAATGAGCAGTTCTTC CASSLGQGNEQFF
TRBJ1-1 17 TRBV5-6 NA NA TGTGCCAGCAGCTTTCAACCGACATCTATTATGAACACTGAAGCTTTCTTT CASSFQPTSIMNTEAFF
TRBJ2-1 19 TRBV6-1 NA NA TGTGCCAGCAGTGAACCCTTTGGGGGGGCTGGTATTGATTACAATGAGCAGTTCTTC CASSEPFGGAGIDYNEQFF
TRBJ2-7 16 TRBV15 NA TRBD2 TGTGCCACCAGCAGAGATAGGCTAGCGGGGTCCTACGAGCAGTACTTC CATSRDRLAGSYEQYF
TRBJ2-6 13 TRBV5-1 NA TRBD1 TGCGCCAGCGACAGGGAAGGGGCCAACGTCCTGACTTTC CASDREGANVLTF
TRBJ2-1 16 TRBV3-1/TRBV3-2 NA TRBD1 TGTGCCAGCAGCCAAGATCTTGGGGACAGGGGGCATGAGCAGTTCTTC CASSQDLGDRGHEQFF
TRBJ1-5 15 TRBV7-6 few NA TGTGCCAGCAGCTTAGCAGGGCGGGACAATCAGCCCCAGCATTTT CASSLAGRDNQPQHF
TRBJ2-3 15 TRBV15 NA NA TGTGCCACCAGCCGCGGCCGGGACTTCACAGATACGCAGTATTTT CATSRGRDFTDTQYF
TRBJ2-1 15 TRBV11-2 NA TRBD2 TGTGCCAGCAGTGTCCCGGGACTAGCGGGCAATGAGCAGTTCTTC CASSVPGLAGNEQFF
TRBJ2-7 14 TRBV27 NA TRBD1 TGTGCCAGCAGTTTATCGTCAGGGGGCTACGAGCAGTACTTC CASSLSSGGYEQYF
TRBJ1-3 14 TRBV28 NA NA TGTGCCAGCAGGGACAGCCGCTCTGGAAACACCATATATTTT CASRDSRSGNTIYF
TRBJ2-7 16 TRBV2 NA TRBD1 TGTGCCAGCAGCCGCCGCAGGGGACAGGGGGCGAACGAGCAGTACTTC CASSRRRGQGANEQYF
TRBJ1-5 15 TRBV5-1 NA TRBD1 TGCGCCAGCAGCCCAAGGACAGGGGAGGGCCAGCCCCAGCATTTT CASSPRTGEGQPQHF
TRBJ2-1 15 TRBV5-1 NA TRBD2 TGCGCCAGCAGCTTGACTAGCGGGGGGTTAAATGAGCAGTTCTTC CASSLTSGGLNEQFF
TRBJ1-2 14 TRBV7-9 NA NA TGTGCCAGCAGCTCAGACACCTGGAACTATGGCTACACCTTC CASSSDTWNYGYTF
TRBJ2-6 15 TRBV5-6 once NA TGTGCCAGCAGCCCCCCCGGCTCTGGGGCCAACGTCCTGACTTTC CASSPPGSGANVLTF
TRBJ1-6 15 TRBV19 NA TRBD1 TGTGCCAGTAGTGTCCGACAGGGGGCTCATTCACCCCTCCACTTT CASSVRQGAHSPLHF
TRBJ1-2 15 TRBV7-6 once TRBD1 TGTGCCAGCAGCTCTCCGGGACAGGGGGCGCGGGGCTACACCTTC CASSSPGQGARGYTF
TRBJ2-1 13 TRBV10-1 NA NA TGCGCCAGCGGGGGCAGCCAGTACAATGAGCAGTTCTTC CASGGSQYNEQFF
TRBJ1-4 15 TRBV7-9 NA TRBD1 TGTGCCAGCAGCTCATCGGGACAGGATAATGAAAAACTGTTTTTT CASSSSGQDNEKLFF
TRBJ1-1 15 TRBV7-9 NA NA TGTGCCAGCAGCTCCTCGGGACACCAGAACACTGAAGCTTTCTTT CASSSSGHQNTEAFF
TRBJ2-3 13 TRBV27 NA TRBD1 TGTGCCACGAAACAGGGGAGCACAGATACGCAGTATTTT CATKQGSTDTQYF
TRBJ2-2 17 TRBV7-7 NA TRBD2 TGTGCCAGCAGCTCCCGAGGGACTAGCGGAAACACCGGGGAGCTGTTTTTT CASSSRGTSGNTGELFF
TRBJ2-1 12 TRBV28 NA NA TGTGCCGCTGGACAGAGGAACAATGAGCAGTTCTTC CAAGQRNNEQFF
TRBJ2-2 14 TRBV6-4 NA NA TGTGCCAGCTCGGTAGAGCCGAACACCGGGGAGCTGTTTTTT CASSVEPNTGELFF
TRBJ2-5 14 TRBV10-3 NA TRBD1 TGTGCCATCAGGGAGACAGGGTCGGAGGAGACCCAGTACTTC CAIRETGSEETQYF